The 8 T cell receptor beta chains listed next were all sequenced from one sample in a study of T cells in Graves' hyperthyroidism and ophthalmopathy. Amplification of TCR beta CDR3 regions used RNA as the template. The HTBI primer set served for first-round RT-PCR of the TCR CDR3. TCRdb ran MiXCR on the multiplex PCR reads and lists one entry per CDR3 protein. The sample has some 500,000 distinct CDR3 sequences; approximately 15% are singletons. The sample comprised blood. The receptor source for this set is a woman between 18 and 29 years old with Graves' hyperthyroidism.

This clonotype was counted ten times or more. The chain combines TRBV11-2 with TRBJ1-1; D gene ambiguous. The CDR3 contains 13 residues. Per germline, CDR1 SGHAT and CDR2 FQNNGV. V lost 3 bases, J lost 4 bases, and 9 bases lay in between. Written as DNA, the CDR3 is TGTGCCAGCAGCTTCCGCGATGCCACTGAAGCTTTCTTT. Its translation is CASSFRDATEAFF.

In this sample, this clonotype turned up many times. The CDR3 region is CASGLRATQGTEKLFF. The CDR3 coding sequence is TGTGCTAGTGGTTTGCGGGCTACTCAGGGAACGGAAAAACTGTTTTTT. The chain links TRBV12-5 to TRBJ1-4; tentative D call: TRBD1 (5 bases). V was shortened by 2 bases and J by 8 bases, with 18 bases between the two germline ends. The CDR3 length is 16 residues. CDR1 is LGHNT, CDR2 FRNRAP, per germline. The complete variable domain, with remaining parts taken from reference TRBV12-5 and TRBJ1-4, reads DARVTQTPRHKVTEMGQEVTMRCQPILGHNTVFWYRQTMMQGLELLAYFRNRAPLDDSGMPKDRFSAEMPDATLATLKIQPSEPRDSAVYFCASGLRATQGTEKLFFGSGTQLSVL.

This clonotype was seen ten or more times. This chain's CDR3 is CASSLLSMNTEAFF. CDR3 DNA: TGCGCCAGCAGCCTCTTATCGATGAACACTGAAGCTTTCTTT. The chain links TRBV5-1 to TRBJ1-1; D remains unclear. From germline, CDR1 is SGHRS and CDR2 YFSETQ. The CDR3 has 14 residues. V lost 4 bases, J lost 0 bases, and 10 bases lay in between.

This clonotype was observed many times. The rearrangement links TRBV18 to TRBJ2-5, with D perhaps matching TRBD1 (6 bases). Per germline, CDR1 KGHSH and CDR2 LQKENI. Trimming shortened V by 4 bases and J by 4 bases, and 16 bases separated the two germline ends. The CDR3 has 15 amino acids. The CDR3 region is CASSRSADRGETQYF. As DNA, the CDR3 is TGTGCCAGCTCACGCTCGGCGGACAGAGGAGAGACCCAGTACTTC.

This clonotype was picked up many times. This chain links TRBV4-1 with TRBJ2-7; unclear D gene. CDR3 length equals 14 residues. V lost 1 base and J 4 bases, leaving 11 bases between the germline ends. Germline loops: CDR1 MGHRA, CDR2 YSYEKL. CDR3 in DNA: TGCGCCAGCAGCCAAGTCACTGGGGTTTACGAGCAGTACGTC. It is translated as CASSQVTGVYEQYV.

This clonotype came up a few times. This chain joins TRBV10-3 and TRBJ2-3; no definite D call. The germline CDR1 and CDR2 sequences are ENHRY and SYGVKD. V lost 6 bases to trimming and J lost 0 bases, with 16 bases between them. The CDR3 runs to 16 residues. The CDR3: CAIRSGGGESTDTQYF. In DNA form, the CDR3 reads TGTGCCATCAGGTCTGGCGGCGGTGAAAGCACAGATACGCAGTATTTT.

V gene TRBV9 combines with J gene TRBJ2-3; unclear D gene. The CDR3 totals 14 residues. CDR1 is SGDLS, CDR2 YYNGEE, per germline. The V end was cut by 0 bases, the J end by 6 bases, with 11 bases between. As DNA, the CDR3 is TGTGCCAGCAGCGTAGATTGGAGCCCGGATACGCAGTATTTT. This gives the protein CASSVDWSPDTQYF.

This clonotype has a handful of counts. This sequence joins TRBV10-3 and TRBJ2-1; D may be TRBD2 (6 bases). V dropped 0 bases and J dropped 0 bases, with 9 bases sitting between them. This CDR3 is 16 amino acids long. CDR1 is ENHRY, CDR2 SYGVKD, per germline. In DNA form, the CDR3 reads TGTGCCATCAGTGAGTCGGCGGGGTCCTCCTACAATGAGCAGTTCTTC. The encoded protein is CAISESAGSSYNEQFF.